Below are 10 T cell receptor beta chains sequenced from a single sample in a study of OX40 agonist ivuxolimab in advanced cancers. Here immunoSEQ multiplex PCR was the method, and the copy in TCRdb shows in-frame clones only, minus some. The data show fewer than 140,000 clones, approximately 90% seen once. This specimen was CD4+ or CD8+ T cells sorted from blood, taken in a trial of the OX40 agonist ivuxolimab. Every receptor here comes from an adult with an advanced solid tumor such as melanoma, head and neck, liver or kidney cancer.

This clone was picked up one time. As DNA, the CDR3 is TGCGCCAGCAGCCAAGCGCTGGTTAGCGGGGGGAAGAATGAGCAGTTCTTC. It codes for CASSQALVSGGKNEQFF. The chain uses TRBV4-1 and TRBJ2-1; 10 positions agree with TRBD2. Germline CDR1 and CDR2: MGHRA and YSYEKL. Trimming cost V 1 base and J 7 bases; bases outside gene matches: 10. This CDR3 spans 17 amino acids.

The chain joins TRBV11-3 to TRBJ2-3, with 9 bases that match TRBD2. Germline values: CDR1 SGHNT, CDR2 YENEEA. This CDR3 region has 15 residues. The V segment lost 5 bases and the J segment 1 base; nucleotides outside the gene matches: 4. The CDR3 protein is CASSPGLAGTDTQYF. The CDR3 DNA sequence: TGTGCCAGCAGCCCGGGACTAGCCGGCACAGATACGCAGTATTTT.

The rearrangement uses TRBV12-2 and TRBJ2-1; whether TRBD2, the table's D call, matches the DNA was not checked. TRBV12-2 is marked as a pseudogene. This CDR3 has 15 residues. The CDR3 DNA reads TGTGCAAGTCGCTACTCCAGCGGGGCCACCTATGAGCAGTTCTTC. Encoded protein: CASRYSSGATYEQFF.

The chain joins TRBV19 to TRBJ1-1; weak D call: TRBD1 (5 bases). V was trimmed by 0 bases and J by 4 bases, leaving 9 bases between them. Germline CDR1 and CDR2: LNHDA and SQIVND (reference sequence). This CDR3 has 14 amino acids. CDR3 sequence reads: CASSIDTGGTEAFF. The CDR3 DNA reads TGTGCCAGTAGTATAGATACCGGGGGCACTGAAGCTTTCTTT.

The CDR3 protein is CASSPPNRDNEQFF. CDR3 coding DNA: TGTGCCAGCAGCCCCCCGAACAGGGACAATGAGCAGTTCTTC. V and J are TRBV5-6 and TRBJ2-1; D is possibly TRBD1 (6 bases). Germline CDR1 reads SGHDT; CDR2 reads YYEEEE. Trimming took off 4 bases at V and 5 bases at J, with 13 bases between the two ends. The CDR3 length is 14 residues.

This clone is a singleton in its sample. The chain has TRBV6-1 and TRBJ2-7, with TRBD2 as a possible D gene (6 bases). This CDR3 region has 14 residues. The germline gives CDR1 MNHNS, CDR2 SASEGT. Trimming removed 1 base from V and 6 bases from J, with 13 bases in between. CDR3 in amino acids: CASSEVEGLGEQYF. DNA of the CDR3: TGTGCCAGCAGTGAAGTGGAGGGTCTGGGCGAGCAGTACTTC.

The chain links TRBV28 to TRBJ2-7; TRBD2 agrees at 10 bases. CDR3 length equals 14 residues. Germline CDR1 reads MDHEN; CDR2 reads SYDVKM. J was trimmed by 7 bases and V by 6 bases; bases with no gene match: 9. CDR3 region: CASRLAGASGEQYF. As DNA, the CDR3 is TGTGCCAGCAGGCTAGCGGGGGCTTCAGGGGAGCAGTACTTC.

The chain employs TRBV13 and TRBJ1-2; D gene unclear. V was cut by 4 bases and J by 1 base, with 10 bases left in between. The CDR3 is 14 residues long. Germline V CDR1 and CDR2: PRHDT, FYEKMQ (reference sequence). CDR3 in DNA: TGTGCCAGCAGCTCCGGAAGGTTTAACTATGGCTACACCTTC. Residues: CASSSGRFNYGYTF.

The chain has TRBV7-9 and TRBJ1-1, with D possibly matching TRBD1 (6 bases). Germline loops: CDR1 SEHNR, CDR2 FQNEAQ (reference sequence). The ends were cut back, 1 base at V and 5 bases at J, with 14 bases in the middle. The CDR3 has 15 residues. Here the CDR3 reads CASSLGLGRGTEAFF. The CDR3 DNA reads TGTGCCAGCAGCTTAGGACTGGGAAGGGGGACTGAAGCTTTCTTT.

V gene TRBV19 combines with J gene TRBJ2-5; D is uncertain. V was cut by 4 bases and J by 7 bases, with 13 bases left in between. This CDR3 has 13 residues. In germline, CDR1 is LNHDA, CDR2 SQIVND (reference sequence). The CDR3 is CASSTTPSGTQYF. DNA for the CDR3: TGTGCCAGTAGTACTACGCCATCGGGGACCCAGTACTTC.